This is a list of T cell receptor beta chains from one sample in a study of T cells in Graves' hyperthyroidism and ophthalmopathy. Via MiXCR, TCRdb re-called the multiplex PCR reads, giving one row per CDR3 protein. Altogether 92,000 or so distinct CDR3 sequences are present, around 52% being singletons, with the ten largest covering less than 30%. Sequencing used blood. The receptors here all came from a woman in her 40s with Graves' hyperthyroidism. Both conserved end residues are part of each CDR3. Each record gives: CDR3 protein, CDR3 DNA, V gene, D gene, J gene, clone size. The D gene is left open where the match is weak. Clone size appears in some rows only: once, few, many, or a class for an expanded clone.

CDR3aa: CASSQGGATEAFF
CDR3nt: TGTGCCAGCAGCCAAGGGGGAGCCACTGAAGCTTTCTTT
v_gene: TRBV7-9
d_gene: NA
j_gene: TRBJ1-1
abundance: many

CDR3aa: CASIHRYEQYF
CDR3nt: TGTGCCAGCATCCACCGGTACGAGCAGTACTTC
v_gene: TRBV6-6
d_gene: NA
j_gene: TRBJ2-7
abundance: few

CDR3aa: CASSPGQRHMNTEAFF
CDR3nt: TGTGCCAGCAGTCCGGGACAGCGACATATGAACACTGAAGCTTTCTTT
v_gene: TRBV27
d_gene: TRBD1
j_gene: TRBJ1-1
abundance: few

CDR3aa: CASSWTGLNTEAFF
CDR3nt: TGTGCCAGCAGTTGGACGGGCTTGAACACTGAAGCTTTCTTT
v_gene: TRBV7-9
d_gene: NA
j_gene: TRBJ1-1
abundance: many

CDR3aa: CATSDPRGRDEQFF
CDR3nt: TGTGCCACCAGTGATCCTAGGGGGAGGGATGAGCAGTTCTTC
v_gene: TRBV24-1
d_gene: NA
j_gene: TRBJ2-1
abundance: once

CDR3aa: CSVRTSGSWAETQYF
CDR3nt: TGCAGCGTTCGGACTAGCGGGAGTTGGGCGGAGACCCAGTACTTC
v_gene: TRBV29-1
d_gene: TRBD2
j_gene: TRBJ2-5
abundance: once

CDR3aa: CASSSGPRETQYF
CDR3nt: TGTGCCAGCAGTTCGGGGCCAAGGGAGACCCAGTACTTC
v_gene: TRBV2
d_gene: NA
j_gene: TRBJ2-5
abundance: NA

CDR3aa: CASSQTQGGETQYF
CDR3nt: TGCGCCAGCAGCCAGACACAGGGAGGAGAGACCCAGTACTTC
v_gene: TRBV7-3
d_gene: NA
j_gene: TRBJ2-5
abundance: NA

CDR3aa: CASSVVQGGTEAFF
CDR3nt: TGTGCCAGCAGCGTAGTACAGGGGGGCACTGAAGCTTTCTTT
v_gene: TRBV9
d_gene: TRBD1
j_gene: TRBJ1-1
abundance: NA

CDR3aa: CASRDRGHYEQYF
CDR3nt: TGTGCCAGCAGGGACAGGGGTCACTACGAGCAGTACTTC
v_gene: TRBV11-1
d_gene: TRBD1
j_gene: TRBJ2-7
abundance: NA

CDR3aa: CAISDVGQGNQPQHF
CDR3nt: TGTGCCATCAGTGACGTGGGACAGGGTAATCAGCCCCAGCATTTT
v_gene: TRBV10-3
d_gene: TRBD1
j_gene: TRBJ1-5
abundance: NA

CDR3aa: CASSFSGTGLEQYF
CDR3nt: TGTGCCAGCAGCTTTTCTGGGACAGGGCTCGAGCAGTACTTC
v_gene: TRBV7-2
d_gene: TRBD1
j_gene: TRBJ2-7
abundance: NA

CDR3aa: CASSPRGTGTDTQYF
CDR3nt: TGTGCCAGCAGCCCACGCGGGACAGGCACAGATACGCAGTATTTT
v_gene: TRBV9
d_gene: NA
j_gene: TRBJ2-3
abundance: many

CDR3aa: CASSLLEGYYGYTF
CDR3nt: TGTGCCAGCAGTTTGCTGGAGGGTTACTATGGCTACACCTTC
v_gene: TRBV28
d_gene: NA
j_gene: TRBJ1-2
abundance: many

CDR3aa: CASSLTGTGGAIRETQYF
CDR3nt: TGTGCCAGCAGCTTAACCGGGACAGGGGGCGCCATACGGGAGACCCAGTACTTC
v_gene: TRBV7-2
d_gene: TRBD1
j_gene: TRBJ2-5
abundance: few

CDR3aa: CASSVGTGSTDTQYF
CDR3nt: TGTGCCAGCAGCGTAGGGACAGGGAGCACAGATACGCAGTATTTT
v_gene: TRBV9
d_gene: TRBD1
j_gene: TRBJ2-3
abundance: NA

CDR3aa: CASSRGGSNTEAFF
CDR3nt: TGCGCCAGCTCTAGGGGGGGCTCGAACACTGAAGCTTTCTTT
v_gene: TRBV5-1
d_gene: NA
j_gene: TRBJ1-1
abundance: many

CDR3aa: CSLVGAGGRQYF
CDR3nt: TGCAGCTTAGTAGGGGCAGGAGGAAGGCAGTACTTC
v_gene: TRBV29-1
d_gene: NA
j_gene: TRBJ2-7
abundance: NA

CDR3aa: CSASRGGDQETQYF
CDR3nt: TGCAGTGCTTCCCGGGGGGGAGATCAAGAGACCCAGTACTTC
v_gene: TRBV20-1
d_gene: TRBD2
j_gene: TRBJ2-5
abundance: NA

CDR3aa: CASREWTGGSYEQYF
CDR3nt: TGTGCCAGCAGAGAGTGGACAGGGGGCTCCTACGAGCAGTACTTC
v_gene: TRBV7-2
d_gene: TRBD1
j_gene: TRBJ2-7
abundance: many

CDR3aa: CASSESTGGETQYF
CDR3nt: TGCGCCAGCAGTGAGTCGACAGGCGGAGAGACCCAGTACTTC
v_gene: TRBV10-2
d_gene: NA
j_gene: TRBJ2-5
abundance: NA

CDR3aa: CAIGQAGAEQYF
CDR3nt: TGTGCCATCGGGCAAGCGGGAGCCGAGCAGTACTTC
v_gene: TRBV10-3
d_gene: TRBD2
j_gene: TRBJ2-7
abundance: NA

CDR3aa: CASSEYGTVQETQYF
CDR3nt: TGTGCCAGCAGTGAATATGGGACAGTCCAGGAGACCCAGTACTTC
v_gene: TRBV6-1
d_gene: TRBD1
j_gene: TRBJ2-5
abundance: once

CDR3aa: CASSSGTYEQYF
CDR3nt: TGTGCCAGCAGCTCCGGCACCTACGAACAGTACTTC
v_gene: TRBV7-9
d_gene: NA
j_gene: TRBJ2-7
abundance: many

CDR3aa: CSARGGTSSYEQYF
CDR3nt: TGCAGTGCTAGGGGGGGGACTAGTTCCTACGAGCAGTACTTC
v_gene: TRBV20-1
d_gene: TRBD2
j_gene: TRBJ2-7
abundance: many

CDR3aa: CATWDRVGTEAF
CDR3nt: TGTGCCACCTGGGACAGGGTTGGCACTGAAGCTTTC
v_gene: TRBV6-1
d_gene: TRBD1
j_gene: TRBJ2-6
abundance: NA

CDR3aa: CASSRRDGYTF
CDR3nt: TGTGCCAGCAGTCGACGCGATGGCTACACCTTC
v_gene: TRBV12-3/TRBV12-4
d_gene: NA
j_gene: TRBJ1-2
abundance: NA

CDR3aa: CASSLRQDDSPLHF
CDR3nt: TGTGCCAGCAGCTTGAGACAGGATGATTCACCCCTCCACTTT
v_gene: TRBV7-8
d_gene: NA
j_gene: TRBJ1-6
abundance: NA

CDR3aa: CSVELGVETQYF
CDR3nt: TGCAGCGTTGAATTGGGGGTAGAGACCCAGTACTTC
v_gene: TRBV29-1
d_gene: NA
j_gene: TRBJ2-5
abundance: many

CDR3aa: CASSLSRPRVREDITEKLFF
CDR3nt: TGTGCCAGCAGCTTATCCCGTCCTAGGGTTCGGGAGGATATCACTGAAAAACTGTTTTTT
v_gene: TRBV13
d_gene: NA
j_gene: TRBJ1-4
abundance: few

CDR3aa: CSASGRPDTQYF
CDR3nt: TGCAGTGCTAGCGGGAGACCAGATACGCAGTATTTT
v_gene: TRBV20-1
d_gene: NA
j_gene: TRBJ2-3
abundance: NA

CDR3aa: CASHNRETDTQYF
CDR3nt: TGTGCCAGCCACAACAGGGAAACAGATACGCAGTATTTT
v_gene: TRBV9
d_gene: NA
j_gene: TRBJ2-3
abundance: NA

CDR3aa: CATSRDSGYEQYF
CDR3nt: TGTGCCACCAGCAGAGATTCGGGCTACGAGCAGTACTTC
v_gene: TRBV15
d_gene: NA
j_gene: TRBJ2-7
abundance: medium-sized

CDR3aa: CASSLKGAITEAFF
CDR3nt: TGTGCCAGCAGCTTGAAGGGGGCCATCACTGAAGCTTTCTTT
v_gene: TRBV7-3
d_gene: TRBD1
j_gene: TRBJ1-1
abundance: NA

CDR3aa: CASSEDRGGYTF
CDR3nt: TGTGCCAGCAGTGAAGACAGGGGAGGCTACACCTTC
v_gene: TRBV6-1
d_gene: TRBD1
j_gene: TRBJ1-2
abundance: many

CDR3aa: CARDIARKNTEAFF
CDR3nt: TGTGCTAGAGATATCGCCAGGAAGAACACTGAAGCTTTCTTT
v_gene: TRBV19
d_gene: NA
j_gene: TRBJ1-1
abundance: NA

CDR3aa: CASSRDRSPEAFF
CDR3nt: TGTGCCAGCAGCCGGGACAGGTCTCCTGAAGCTTTCTTT
v_gene: TRBV12-3/TRBV12-4
d_gene: TRBD1
j_gene: TRBJ1-1
abundance: NA

CDR3aa: CSASLGNGYTF
CDR3nt: TGCAGTGCTAGCCTTGGGAATGGCTACACCTTC
v_gene: TRBV20-1
d_gene: NA
j_gene: TRBJ1-2
abundance: NA

CDR3aa: CASSPGDAYNSPLHF
CDR3nt: TGTGCCAGCAGCCCCGGGGACGCCTATAATTCACCCCTCCACTTT
v_gene: TRBV9
d_gene: NA
j_gene: TRBJ1-6
abundance: NA

CDR3aa: CASSDSANYGYTF
CDR3nt: TGTGCCAGCAGTGACAGCGCTAACTATGGCTACACCTTC
v_gene: TRBV25-1
d_gene: NA
j_gene: TRBJ1-2
abundance: NA

CDR3aa: CASSNSGDSYEQYF
CDR3nt: TGTGCCAGCAGCAACTCGGGGGACTCCTACGAGCAGTACTTC
v_gene: TRBV7-9
d_gene: NA
j_gene: TRBJ2-7
abundance: many

CDR3aa: CSQEASGKSSKRETQYF
CDR3nt: TGCAGCCAAGAGGCTAGCGGGAAGAGCTCTAAGAGAGAGACCCAGTACTTC
v_gene: TRBV29-1
d_gene: TRBD2
j_gene: TRBJ2-5
abundance: once

CDR3aa: CASSSGQGAGGYTF
CDR3nt: TGTGCCAGCAGTTCCGGACAGGGGGCGGGTGGCTACACCTTC
v_gene: TRBV27
d_gene: TRBD1
j_gene: TRBJ1-2
abundance: NA

CDR3aa: CSASAGTSGQETQYF
CDR3nt: TGCAGTGCTAGCGCCGGGACTAGCGGCCAAGAGACCCAGTACTTC
v_gene: TRBV20-1
d_gene: TRBD2
j_gene: TRBJ2-5
abundance: NA

CDR3aa: CSLMNTEAFF
CDR3nt: TGCAGTCTTATGAACACTGAAGCTTTCTTT
v_gene: TRBV29-1
d_gene: NA
j_gene: TRBJ1-1
abundance: NA

CDR3aa: CSARDPGQGATGLNTIYF
CDR3nt: TGCAGTGCTAGAGATCCGGGACAGGGGGCGACTGGCTTAAACACCATATATTTT
v_gene: TRBV20-1
d_gene: TRBD1
j_gene: TRBJ1-3
abundance: once

CDR3aa: CSAEDVGGGYTF
CDR3nt: TGCAGTGCTGAAGATGTTGGGGGTGGCTACACCTTC
v_gene: TRBV20-1
d_gene: NA
j_gene: TRBJ1-2
abundance: many

CDR3aa: CASSHPGQGGAEAFF
CDR3nt: TGTGCCAGCAGCCACCCGGGACAGGGTGGGGCTGAAGCTTTCTTT
v_gene: TRBV7-8
d_gene: TRBD1
j_gene: TRBJ1-1
abundance: NA

CDR3aa: CASTHRGTGFTEAFF
CDR3nt: TGTGCCAGCACACACCGCGGGACAGGGTTCACTGAAGCTTTCTTT
v_gene: TRBV5-8
d_gene: TRBD1
j_gene: TRBJ1-1
abundance: many

CDR3aa: CASSGQGGAFF
CDR3nt: TGTGCCAGCAGCGGACAGGGTGGGGCTTTCTTT
v_gene: TRBV7-9
d_gene: TRBD1
j_gene: TRBJ1-1
abundance: NA

CDR3aa: CASSFRPAHEQYF
CDR3nt: TGCGCCAGCAGCTTCCGGCCTGCCCACGAGCAGTACTTC
v_gene: TRBV4-1
d_gene: NA
j_gene: TRBJ2-7
abundance: many

CDR3aa: CASSLGAGGGTYEQYF
CDR3nt: TGTGCCAGCAGCTTGGGGGCGGGAGGAGGGACCTACGAGCAGTACTTC
v_gene: TRBV5-8
d_gene: TRBD2
j_gene: TRBJ2-7
abundance: many

CDR3aa: CASSQRQTNYGYTF
CDR3nt: TGTGCCAGCAGTCAGAGACAAACTAACTATGGCTACACCTTC
v_gene: TRBV2
d_gene: NA
j_gene: TRBJ1-2
abundance: few

CDR3aa: CASSPAGGAYGYTF
CDR3nt: TGTGCCAGCAGCCCGGCCGGAGGCGCCTATGGCTACACCTTC
v_gene: TRBV7-8
d_gene: NA
j_gene: TRBJ1-2
abundance: many

CDR3aa: CSATANTGELFF
CDR3nt: TGCAGCGCCACCGCGAACACCGGGGAGCTGTTTTTT
v_gene: TRBV29-1
d_gene: NA
j_gene: TRBJ2-2
abundance: NA

CDR3aa: CSATRQGYEQYF
CDR3nt: TGCAGTGCTACTAGACAGGGCTACGAGCAGTACTTC
v_gene: TRBV20-1
d_gene: TRBD1
j_gene: TRBJ2-7
abundance: NA